These 31 T cell receptor beta chains were sequenced from one sample in a study of OX40 agonist ivuxolimab in advanced cancers. TCRdb's table, derived via immunoSEQ multiplex PCR, lists solely in-frame clones and lacks some. Of tens of thousands of clones listed, 88% were seen once; the top ten hold 3% to 4%. The sample consisted of CD4+ or CD8+ T cells sorted from blood, taken in a trial of the OX40 agonist ivuxolimab. Receptors were obtained from an adult with an advanced solid tumor such as melanoma, head and neck, liver or kidney cancer.

CDR3 coding DNA: TGTGCCTGGCGGGGGACTAGCGCAACGACCAAGTACGAGCAGTACTTC. It yields the protein CAWRGTSATTKYEQYF. The V gene is TRBV30, the J gene TRBJ2-7, with 10 bases fitting TRBD2. J was trimmed by 4 bases and V by 5 bases; bases with no gene match: 14. CDR1 and CDR2 from the germline V gene are GTSNPN and SVGIG (reference sequence). The CDR3 contains 16 residues.

V usage is TRBV28 and J usage is TRBJ1-3; no firm D call. This CDR3 contains 15 residues. In germline, CDR1 is MDHEN, CDR2 SYDVKM. V lost 3 bases and J lost 2, with 11 bases in between. As DNA, the CDR3 is TGTGCCAGCAGTTTGTACGGGGTAACTGGAAACACCATATATTTT. As protein: CASSLYGVTGNTIYF.

The rearrangement uses TRBV5-1 and TRBJ1-6; D not certain. The length of the CDR3 is 15 residues. Germline V gene sequence: CDR1 SGHRS, CDR2 YFSETQ. V was pared by 5 bases and J by 10 bases, with 19 bases between. The CDR3 sequence: CASSSSVGSGSPLHF. The CDR3 coding sequence is TGCGCCAGCAGTTCCTCTGTGGGTTCTGGATCACCCCTCCACTTT.

The J gene is TRBJ2-1, the V gene TRBV27; no reliable D call. The CDR3 has 14 residues. Between the trimmed V and J ends, which lost 0 bases and 5 bases, there was a span of 8 bases. Germline V gene lookup returns CDR1 MNHEY and CDR2 SMNVEV (reference sequence). The CDR3 sequence is CASSLSPFHNEQFF. CDR3 DNA: TGTGCCAGCAGTTTATCCCCCTTCCACAATGAGCAGTTCTTC.

The genes are TRBV25-1 and TRBJ2-3, with 9 nucleotides matching TRBD1. This CDR3 has 16 amino acids. V shed 3 bases, J shed 2 bases, and the junction held 6 bases outside the gene matches. The V gene's germline CDR1 is MGHDK and CDR2 SYGVNS. The CDR3 reads CASSDRDRAPTDTQYF. CDR3 bases: TGTGCCAGCAGTGACCGGGACAGGGCACCCACAGATACGCAGTATTTT.

The chain combines TRBV7-9 with TRBJ1-5; D is unclear. V was clipped by 2 bases and J by 2 bases, with 10 bases between them. The CDR3 is 15 amino acids. CDR1 is SEHNR and CDR2 is FQNEAQ in the germline V gene (reference sequence). CDR3 bases: TGTGCCAGCAGCTTATCCGGGGTAGGCAATCAGCCCCAGCATTTT. Residues: CASSLSGVGNQPQHF.

This chain joins TRBV28 and TRBJ2-7; no firm D call. The CDR3 contains 12 residues. V was pared by 4 bases and J by 5 bases, with 9 bases between. The germline V gene has CDR1 MDHEN and CDR2 SYDVKM. The CDR3 protein is CASSWGWDEQYF. The CDR3 region has the DNA TGTGCCAGCAGTTGGGGATGGGACGAGCAGTACTTC.

The rearrangement joins TRBV19 to TRBJ1-5; D may be TRBD1 (6 bases). The V end lost 6 bases, the J end lost 6 bases, and 12 bases lay between the germline ends. Looked up from germline, CDR1 is LNHDA and CDR2 is SQIVND (reference sequence). The CDR3 extends over 13 amino acids. The CDR3 nucleotides read TGTGCCAGTAGGGACAGCAAGGCTCAGCCCCAGCATTTT. It codes for CASRDSKAQPQHF.

Worth noting for this clone: This sample also contains other DNA sequences that code for the same CDR3. V usage is TRBV21-1 and J usage is TRBJ2-1; whether TRBD2, the table's D call, matches the DNA was not checked. TRBV21-1 is designated a pseudogene. The CDR3 is 18 residues long. CDR3 residues: CADTRLTGLAGNYNEQFF. In DNA form, the CDR3 reads TGTGCCGATACTCGGCTTACCGGACTAGCGGGAAACTACAATGAGCAGTTCTTC.

The V and J genes are TRBV30 and TRBJ2-7, with D hard to call. The CDR3 is made up of 15 amino acids. Germline assignment: CDR1 GTSNPN and CDR2 SVGIG (reference sequence). V was shortened by 3 bases and J by 2 bases, with 17 bases between the two germline ends. CDR3 nucleotide sequence: TGTGCCTGGAGAACTCCGGCTAGGGCCCCCTACGAGCAGTACTTC. Its protein is CAWRTPARAPYEQYF.

This chain uses TRBV18 with TRBJ2-7; weak D call: TRBD2 (6 bases). The CDR3 extends over 15 amino acids. V lost 2 bases and J 0 bases, leaving 11 bases between the germline ends. Germline CDR1 KGHSH, CDR2 LQKENI. CDR3 in amino acids: CASSPTGSSSYEQYF. The CDR3, as DNA: TGTGCCAGCTCACCAACCGGGAGCAGCTCCTACGAGCAGTACTTC.

V and J are TRBV30 and TRBJ1-5, with D uncertain. Germline CDR1 and CDR2: GTSNPN and SVGIG (reference sequence). This CDR3 spans 14 amino acids. V was clipped by 1 base and J by 3 bases, with 10 bases between them. Here the CDR3 DNA reads TGTGCCTGGAGTGGCAGTTTAAACAATCAGCCCCAGCATTTT. This encodes CAWSGSLNNQPQHF.

J is TRBJ1-6 and V is TRBV6-6; D is undetermined. V was trimmed by 6 bases and J by 7 bases, leaving 7 bases between them. This CDR3 comprises 12 residues. From germline, CDR1 is MNHNY and CDR2 SVGAGI (reference sequence). CDR3: CASRGRNSPLHF. The CDR3 DNA sequence: TGTGCCAGCAGAGGGCGCAATTCACCCCTCCACTTT.

This chain connects TRBV29-1 to TRBJ2-4; D is unresolved. The CDR3 is 12 amino acids. V dropped 3 bases and J dropped 4 bases, with 7 bases sitting between them. Germline loops: CDR1 SQVTM, CDR2 ANQGSEA. DNA for the CDR3: TGCAGCGTTGATGGGCAGAAAAACATTCAGTACTTC. Protein product: CSVDGQKNIQYF.

The chain carries TRBV28 and TRBJ2-7, with a possible D match to TRBD1 (5 bases). CDR3 size: 14 residues. V shed 7 bases and J shed 2 bases, with 15 bases lying between them. Looked up from germline, CDR1 is MDHEN and CDR2 is SYDVKM. The CDR3 DNA follows: TGTGCCAGCATTAAATGGGGCAGCCCCTACGAGCAGTACTTC. Protein: CASIKWGSPYEQYF.

For this clone: A junction end diverges from the germline sequence, so it may reflect a read error. The chain has TRBV6-1 and TRBJ2-7, with TRBD2 matching over 10 bases. The CDR3 spans 12 residues. Germline CDR1 reads MNHNS; CDR2 reads SASEGT. Here the CDR3 DNA reads TGTGCCAGCAGTTTCCAAAGCGGGAGGGTCTCTTTC. Its protein is CASSFQSGRVSF.

The rearrangement uses TRBV19 and TRBJ2-2; TRBD1 agrees at 9 bases. CDR1 LNHDA and CDR2 SQIVND come from the germline V gene (reference sequence). CDR3 length equals 17 residues. V gave up 5 bases and J gave up 0 bases; unmatched junction bases: 7. The DNA of the CDR3 is TGTGCCAGTAGTTCTAAATGGACAGGGGCGAACACCGGGGAGCTGTTTTTT. It codes for CASSSKWTGANTGELFF.

The V call is TRBV5-4, the J call TRBJ2-7; a possible D gene is TRBD1 (6 bases). Trimming took 0 bases from V and 2 from J, leaving 15 bases between them. CDR1 is SGHNT, CDR2 YYREEE, per germline (reference sequence). This CDR3 region has 16 residues. The CDR3 spells CASSLEGGRGTYEQYF. CDR3 sequence (DNA): TGTGCCAGCAGCTTGGAAGGGGGACGGGGAACCTACGAGCAGTACTTC.

This sequence joins TRBV27 and TRBJ1-3; D gene unclear. The CDR3 totals 13 residues. CDR1 MNHEY and CDR2 SMNVEV come from the germline V gene (reference sequence). Trimming stripped 3 bases from V and 0 bases from J, with 3 bases between. The CDR3, as DNA: TGTGCCAGCAGTTTGGACTCTGGAAACACCATATATTTT. Translation gives CASSLDSGNTIYF.

The chain employs TRBV4-1 and TRBJ1-2; D is unresolved. The CDR3 length is 15 residues. V dropped 0 bases and J dropped 7 bases, with 15 bases sitting between them. Germline V gene lookup returns CDR1 MGHRA and CDR2 YSYEKL. The CDR3 DNA reads as TGCGCCAGCAGCCAAGATCGACCTGTAGCGGGTGGCTACACCTTC. This codes for CASSQDRPVAGGYTF.

The chain is built from TRBV30 and TRBJ2-5; no firm D call. V lost 4 bases to trimming and J lost 1 base, with 10 bases between them. The CDR3 contains 13 residues. Per the germline V gene, CDR1 is GTSNPN and CDR2 is SVGIG (reference sequence). CDR3 residues: CAWTREPQETQYF. In DNA form, the CDR3 reads TGTGCCTGGACGCGTGAGCCCCAAGAGACCCAGTACTTC. Looking up the rest from reference TRBV30 and TRBJ2-5 gives the full variable domain: SQTIHQWPATLVQPVGSPLSLECTVEGTSNPNLYWYRQAAGRGLQLLFYSVGIGQISSEVPQNLSASRPQDRQFILSSKKLLLSDSGFYLCAWTREPQETQYFGPGTRLLVL.

The V and J genes are TRBV6-5 and TRBJ2-2; tentative D call: TRBD1 (6 bases). V was pared by 7 bases and J by 5 bases, with 11 bases between. CDR1 MNHEY and CDR2 SVGAGI come from the germline V gene. CDR3 length: 13 amino acids. Written as DNA, the CDR3 is TGTGCCAGCACCAAGGGGGTGACCGGGGAGCTGTTTTTT. Amino acids: CASTKGVTGELFF.

This chain joins TRBV10-3 and TRBJ1-2; TRBD1 might be the D (6 bases). Per germline, CDR1 ENHRY and CDR2 SYGVKD. The CDR3 has 21 amino acids. Trimming took 0 bases from V and 7 from J, leaving 33 bases between them. The CDR3 bases are TGTGCCATCAGTGAGTCCGAGGGGGGAACAAACCGGAGGATCGTCAGGAGTGGCTACACCTTC. This gives the protein CAISESEGGTNRRIVRSGYTF.

The chain uses TRBV4-1 and TRBJ1-6; 7 nucleotides agree with TRBD1. V lost 4 bases and J lost 11; bases outside the gene matches: 8. This CDR3 is 14 amino acids long. CDR1 is MGHRA, CDR2 YSYEKL, per germline. CDR3 nucleotide sequence: TGCGCCAGCAGCCGAGTACAAGGGGGCCCACCCCTCCACTTT. It codes for CASSRVQGGPPLHF.

V usage is TRBV9 and J usage is TRBJ2-1; D possibly corresponds to TRBD1 (5 bases). Germline lookup yields CDR1 SGDLS and CDR2 YYNGEE. This CDR3 has 14 residues. Deletions cut 0 bases from V and 2 bases from J, with 6 bases between. CDR3 amino acids: CASSVETAYNEQFF. CDR3 in DNA: TGTGCCAGCAGCGTAGAGACAGCCTACAATGAGCAGTTCTTC.

V and J are TRBV7-9 and TRBJ1-1, with 7 bases fitting TRBD1. This CDR3 has 15 amino acids. Per germline, CDR1 SEHNR and CDR2 FQNEAQ (reference sequence). Germline trimming cut 3 bases from V and 2 bases from J; bases unmatched to any gene: 6. CDR3 loop: CASSFPQGINTEAFF. For the CDR3, the DNA is TGTGCCAGCAGCTTTCCACAGGGGATAAACACTGAAGCTTTCTTT.

The chain recombines TRBV2 with TRBJ1-5, with no clear D. Germline CDR1 reads SNHLY; CDR2 reads FYNNEI. Between the trimmed V and J ends, which lost 6 bases and 3 bases, there was a span of 18 bases. CDR3 size: 16 residues. The CDR3 here is CASRTTGLWDNQPQHF. The CDR3, as DNA: TGTGCCAGCAGAACAACCGGGTTGTGGGACAATCAGCCCCAGCATTTT.

The V call is TRBV28, the J call TRBJ1-6; 7 bases map to TRBD1. Germline V lookup: CDR1 MDHEN, CDR2 SYDVKM. J was trimmed by 7 bases and V by 3 bases; bases with no gene match: 6. The CDR3 has 15 amino acids. This chain's CDR3 is CASSFPGTVNSPLHF. The CDR3 DNA sequence: TGTGCCAGCAGTTTCCCCGGGACAGTCAATTCACCCCTCCACTTT.

CDR3 amino acids: CASSLILSGELFF. The CDR3 DNA reads TGTGCCAGCAGCTTAATCCTCTCTGGGGAGCTGTTTTTT. The chain couples TRBV7-3 to TRBJ2-2; D is unclear. The CDR3 is 13 residues long. V was pared by 1 base and J by 8 bases, with 8 bases between. Germline CDR1 SGHTA, CDR2 FQGTGA.

The chain has TRBV6-5 and TRBJ1-2, with D uncertain. V gave up 8 bases and J gave up 5 bases, with 9 bases separating them. Germline CDR1 is MNHEY and CDR2 is SVGAGI. The CDR3 contains 11 residues. The CDR3 is CASGNKYGYTF. In DNA form, the CDR3 reads TGTGCCAGCGGGAACAAGTATGGCTACACCTTC.

The chain combines TRBV30 with TRBJ1-2, with 8 bases matching TRBD1. Germline V gene lookup returns CDR1 GTSNPN and CDR2 SVGIG (reference sequence). Trimming cost V 2 bases and J 4 bases; bases outside gene matches: 6. The CDR3 length is 14 residues. CDR3 sequence (DNA): TGTGCCTGGAGTACGACAGGGGCCGGCTATGGCTACACCTTC. It translates to CAWSTTGAGYGYTF.